Listed below are T cell receptor beta chains from one sample, sequenced in a study of shared clonotypes between healthy human individuals. The protocol was immunoSEQ multiplex PCR, while the TCRdb copy is restricted to in-frame clones and leaves out a portion. The data show under 2.5 million clones, 85% to 95% seen once. The sequenced sample consisted of naive CD4+ T cells from PBMCs. Receptor source: a man younger than 35 in good health. Some clones in this sample may be carry-over from other donors' samples. Both conserved end residues are part of each CDR3. The D gene is left open where the match is weak. Size tells how often a clone was seen (once, few, many) or the class of an expanded clone, and some rows leave it out.

j_call	d_call	clone_size	v_call	cdr3_nt	cdr3_aa
TRBJ2-1	-	-	TRBV10-3	TGTGCCATCAGTAACTTAGGGGCCTACAATGAGCAGTTCTTC	CAISNLGAYNEQFF
TRBJ2-1	-	-	TRBV5-5	TGTGCCAGCAGCTTGGGACAGCACTACAATGAGCAGTTCTTC	CASSLGQHYNEQFF
TRBJ2-3	-	-	TRBV6-5	TGTGCCAGCAGTTACTCCGAGTTAGATACGCAGTATTTT	CASSYSELDTQYF
TRBJ1-2	TRBD1	-	TRBV7-2	TGTGCCAGCAGCTTAGCGACAGGGGGTTCTTCCTATGGCTACACCTTC	CASSLATGGSSYGYTF
TRBJ1-1	-	-	TRBV25-1	TGTGCCAGCAGTGAATATCCCGGACGAGGGAGAGCTTTCTTT	CASSEYPGRGRAFF
TRBJ1-1	TRBD1	-	TRBV28	TGTGCCAGCAGTCCAGGGGGCGTGCGCGCTGAAGCTTTCTTT	CASSPGGVRAEAFF
TRBJ2-1	TRBD2	once	TRBV28	TGTGCCAGCAGAACCGGGACTAGCGGGACTCTAAAGTACAATGAGCAGTTCTTC	CASRTGTSGTLKYNEQFF
TRBJ1-5	-	few	TRBV6-5	TGTGCCAGCAGTTCTTCAGCCAATCAGCCCCAGCATTTT	CASSSSANQPQHF
TRBJ2-7	-	-	TRBV11-2	TGTGCCAGCAGCTTAGGAGGGTGGCACGAGCAGTACTTC	CASSLGGWHEQYF
TRBJ2-7	TRBD1	-	TRBV28	TGTGCCAGCAGCCCAGGACAGGGGGCCTACGAGCAGTACTTC	CASSPGQGAYEQYF
TRBJ2-2	TRBD2	few	TRBV7-6	TGTGCCAGCAGCTTACTAGCGGGAGGGCCCGGGGAGCTGTTTTTT	CASSLLAGGPGELFF
TRBJ1-1	-	-	TRBV18	TGTGCCAGCTCACCGCGGACACCGATGAACACTGAAGCTTTCTTT	CASSPRTPMNTEAFF
TRBJ1-4	TRBD1	-	TRBV18	TGTGCCAGCTCACCCTTGACAGGGACTAATGAAAAACTGTTTTTT	CASSPLTGTNEKLFF
TRBJ2-2	TRBD1	-	TRBV2	TGTGCCAGCAGGGAGCCGACAGGGGCCGGGGAGCTGTTTTTT	CASREPTGAGELFF
TRBJ2-7	-	-	TRBV21-1	TGTGCCAGCAGCAAAGGTTGGCAACGGCACGAGCAGTACTTC	CASSKGWQRHEQYF
TRBJ1-5	-	-	TRBV19	TGTGCCAGTAGCGAACAGGGTCATCAGCCCCAGCATTTT	CASSEQGHQPQHF
TRBJ2-7	TRBD2	once	TRBV7-2	TGTGCCAGCAGCCGTCCGGGACTAGGGACCTACGAGCAGTACTTC	CASSRPGLGTYEQYF
TRBJ2-3	TRBD2	-	TRBV5-1	TGCGCCAGCAGCCGTGGGGGGGTGGCCCCAGATACGCAGTATTTT	CASSRGGVAPDTQYF
TRBJ2-2	TRBD2	-	TRBV4-1	TGCGCCAGCAGCCAAGAACTAGCGGGGGCGAACACCGGGGAGCTGTTTTTT	CASSQELAGANTGELFF
TRBJ1-1	-	-	TRBV5-1	TGCGCCAGCAGACGGACCTCGGGGGTCACTGAAGCTTTCTTT	CASRRTSGVTEAFF
TRBJ1-2	-	-	TRBV9	TGTGCCAGCAGCGTAGTGGGACTAGGCGATGGCTACACCTTC	CASSVVGLGDGYTF
TRBJ2-3	TRBD2	-	TRBV25-1	TGTGCCAGCAGTTTGGGGACTAGCGGGAGAGCGGCAGATACGCAGTATTTT	CASSLGTSGRAADTQYF
TRBJ1-1	-	few	TRBV5-1	TGCGCCAGCAGCTTTGGGGGACAAGGCACTGAAGCTTTCTTT	CASSFGGQGTEAFF
TRBJ2-1	-	-	TRBV28	TGTGCCAGCAGTTTGCTGAGCGGGTCCTCGAGGAATGAGCAGTTCTTC	CASSLLSGSSRNEQFF
TRBJ2-7	-	once	TRBV6-1	TGTGCCAGCAGTGAACAAGACAATCAGGGGTACTACGAGCAGTACTTC	CASSEQDNQGYYEQYF
TRBJ1-4	-	-	TRBV4-3	TGCGCCAGCAGCCAAGGACCGGGGAGGGAACTGTTTTTT	CASSQGPGRELFF
TRBJ2-7	-	-	TRBV28	TGTGCCAGCAGTTTAACGGGGGCCGGCGACGAGCAGTACTTC	CASSLTGAGDEQYF
TRBJ2-1	TRBD2	-	TRBV7-3	TGTGCCAGCAGCCCACCGGGAGGGGCCTACAATGAGCAGTTCTTC	CASSPPGGAYNEQFF
TRBJ2-7	-	few	TRBV18	TGTGCCAGCTCACCACGGTCCTACGAGCAGTACTTC	CASSPRSYEQYF
TRBJ1-6	-	-	TRBV5-1	TGCGCCAGCAGCTTGTCGACTCGCGAGAATTCACCCCTCCACTTT	CASSLSTRENSPLHF
TRBJ2-2	TRBD2	-	TRBV19	TGTGCCAGTAGTAATAGCGGGAGTACCGGGGAGCTGTTTTTT	CASSNSGSTGELFF
TRBJ1-2	-	-	TRBV28	TGTGCCAGCAGTTTAGGTGCTAACTATGGCTACACCTTC	CASSLGANYGYTF
TRBJ2-7	-	-	TRBV7-8	TGTGCCAGCAGCTACGCGGCGGATGGGATCGGCGAGCAGTACTTC	CASSYAADGIGEQYF
TRBJ2-1	TRBD1	-	TRBV6-6	TGTGCCAGCAGTACTGGGACAGGGACTCTCAATGAGCAGTTCTTC	CASSTGTGTLNEQFF
TRBJ1-2	TRBD1	-	TRBV6-6	TGTGCCAGCAGCCAGGGGGGAAACTATGGCTACACCTTC	CASSQGGNYGYTF
TRBJ2-1	-	-	TRBV6-5	TGTGCCAGCAGTTATGGACACGAGCAGTTCTTC	CASSYGHEQFF
TRBJ2-7	-	few	TRBV5-1	TGCGCCAGCAGCGCTCAGGGTAGCGACGAGCAGTACTTC	CASSAQGSDEQYF
TRBJ1-2	-	-	TRBV20-1	TGCAGTGCTATGGAAGTCTATGGCTACACCTTC	CSAMEVYGYTF
TRBJ1-1	-	-	TRBV18	TGTGCCAGCTCACCCGGGCAGGTCATGAACACTGAAGCTTTCTTT	CASSPGQVMNTEAFF
TRBJ1-1	-	-	TRBV29-1	TGCAGCGCTGGGATCCTTGGGGGCACTGAAGCTTTCTTT	CSAGILGGTEAFF
TRBJ1-1	-	-	TRBV5-1	TGCGCCAGCAGCCCCCAATCAGGGTCGTGGACTGAAGCTTTCTTT	CASSPQSGSWTEAFF
TRBJ1-2	TRBD1	-	TRBV30	TGTGCCTGGAGTGCGACAGGGGGCGCGCAGCGCGGTGGCTACACCTTC	CAWSATGGAQRGGYTF
TRBJ2-7	TRBD2	-	TRBV5-1	TGCGCCAGCAGCGCGGGGGCTAGCGGGTCTTACGAGCAGTACTTC	CASSAGASGSYEQYF
TRBJ1-2	-	-	TRBV28	TGTGCCAGCAGTTTTAGTGACTATGGCTACACCTTC	CASSFSDYGYTF
TRBJ2-5	TRBD1	-	TRBV2	TGTGCCAGCAGACATGACCAGGGGGAAGAGACCCAGTACTTC	CASRHDQGEETQYF
TRBJ2-3	-	-	TRBV27	TGTGCCAGCAGTTTCAGAGAACGGAGCACAGATACGCAGTATTTT	CASSFRERSTDTQYF
TRBJ1-1	-	-	TRBV5-8	TGTGCCAGCAGCCGGATCCAGGGGTGGGAGAACACTGAAGCTTTCTTT	CASSRIQGWENTEAFF
TRBJ2-5	-	-	TRBV6-5	TGTGCCAGCAGCCCTTGGACAGCGCAAGAGACCCAGTACTTC	CASSPWTAQETQYF
TRBJ1-1	-	few	TRBV4-2	TGTGCCAGCAGCCAAGAATTGGGTAAGGTGAACACTGAAGCTTTCTTT	CASSQELGKVNTEAFF
TRBJ2-1	-	-	TRBV7-9	TGTGCCAGCAGCTTAAAGCTCAGGGAAACGGAGCAGTTCTTC	CASSLKLRETEQFF
TRBJ1-5	-	-	TRBV28	TGTGCCAGCAGTTTATCATGGGGCAATCAGCCCCAGCATTTT	CASSLSWGNQPQHF
TRBJ2-7	-	-	TRBV18	TGTGCCAGCTCGGTGTGGGAGTCCACCGAGCAGTACTTC	CASSVWESTEQYF
TRBJ2-7	-	-	TRBV7-9	TGTGCCAGCAGCTTAGTTAGCTACGAGCAGTACTTC	CASSLVSYEQYF
TRBJ2-7	TRBD2	-	TRBV27	TGTGCCAGCACCACTTTTATTCGTAATCCGGGGGGAAGCGAGCAGTACTTC	CASTTFIRNPGGSEQYF
TRBJ1-5	-	-	TRBV15	TGTGCCACCAGCAGGGGAGACAGTAGCAATCAGCCCCAGCATTTT	CATSRGDSSNQPQHF